These T cell receptor beta chains were read from a single sample in a study of cytomegalovirus exposure and HLA in healthy donors. Some clones are missing from TCRdb's copy, which holds only in-frame ones; the method was immunoSEQ multiplex PCR. The profile shows 250,000 to 350,000 clones, about 90% of them singletons. The sequenced sample was PBMCs. These receptors came from a woman aged 18-29 years in good health and CMV-seronegative. Each CDR3 is given with its conserved first and last residue. A D gene is named only where the DNA matches it firmly. Part of the rows lack a size; the others show once, few, many or a class for expanded clones.

J	size	D	V	CDR3	DNA
TRBJ2-5	-	TRBD1	TRBV7-9	CASSPKTGESLGEQYF	TGTGCCAGCAGCCCCAAGACAGGGGAGTCATTGGGAGAGCAGTACTTC
TRBJ1-6	few	TRBD1	TRBV6-6	CASSHPGQNNSPLHF	TGTGCCAGCAGTCACCCGGGACAGAATAATTCACCCCTCCACTTT
TRBJ1-1	-	-	TRBV6-5	CATSLERDTEAFF	TGTGCCACCAGTTTAGAACGGGACACTGAAGCTTTCTTT
TRBJ1-5	once	-	TRBV23-1	CASRLNSNQPQHF	TGCGCCAGCAGACTCAATAGCAATCAGCCCCAGCATTTT
TRBJ2-7	-	-	TRBV6-1	CAILTGTFSYEQYF	TGTGCCATTCTAACAGGGACCTTCTCCTACGAGCAGTACTTC
TRBJ1-2	once	-	TRBV6-5	CASSPGEYGYTF	TGTGCCAGCAGCCCAGGGGAATATGGCTACACCTTC
TRBJ2-3	-	TRBD2	TRBV7-8	CASSFNLAGSTDTQYF	TGTGCCAGCAGTTTTAATCTAGCGGGAAGCACAGATACGCAGTATTTT
TRBJ2-7	few	-	TRBV9	CASSVVDSYEQYF	TGTGCCAGCAGCGTAGTAGACTCCTACGAGCAGTACTTC
TRBJ1-5	-	TRBD1	TRBV19	CASSGGGLLYQPQHF	TGTGCCAGTAGCGGAGGGGGCCTTTTGTATCAGCCCCAGCATTTT
TRBJ2-5	-	TRBD2	TRBV5-1	CASSFPTSGRETQYF	TGCGCCAGCAGCTTTCCAACTAGCGGGAGAGAGACCCAGTACTTC
TRBJ1-2	-	TRBD1	TRBV29-1	CSASRGQVYGYTF	TGCAGCGCCTCCAGGGGGCAGGTCTATGGCTACACCTTC
TRBJ2-1	-	-	TRBV11-2	CASSLRLRGQGLRNEQFF	TGTGCCAGCAGCTTAAGACTTAGAGGACAGGGACTAAGGAATGAGCAGTTCTTC
TRBJ2-3	-	TRBD2	TRBV9	CASSVVAGGSADTQYF	TGTGCCAGCAGCGTAGTGGCGGGGGGTAGCGCAGATACGCAGTATTTT
TRBJ1-1	-	TRBD1	TRBV13	CASSSGQENTEAFF	TGTGCCAGCAGCTCAGGACAGGAGAACACTGAAGCTTTCTTT
TRBJ2-7	few	TRBD2	TRBV7-2	CASSRRSGGSSYEQYF	TGTGCCAGCAGCCGTCGGAGCGGGGGTAGCTCCTACGAGCAGTACTTC
TRBJ1-4	-	-	TRBV4-2	CASSQDPGANEKLFF	TGTGCCAGCAGCCAAGACCCAGGGGCAAATGAAAAACTGTTTTTT
TRBJ1-3	-	TRBD1	TRBV9	CASSVATGGITGNTIYF	TGTGCCAGCAGCGTAGCTACAGGGGGTATAACTGGAAACACCATATATTTT
TRBJ2-7	-	TRBD1	TRBV27	CASSVRQGYEQYF	TGTGCCAGCAGCGTCCGACAGGGCTACGAGCAGTACTTC
TRBJ1-4	-	-	TRBV19	CASSIRVAPKDEKLFF	TGTGCCAGTAGTATACGAGTAGCCCCAAAGGATGAAAAACTGTTTTTT
TRBJ2-5	-	-	TRBV18	CASSLETQYF	TGTGCCAGCTCCCTTGAGACCCAGTACTTC
TRBJ2-2	once	-	TRBV7-6	CASSDPRGRTGELFF	TGTGCCAGCAGCGACCCCAGGGGAAGGACCGGGGAGCTGTTTTTT
TRBJ2-5	-	TRBD2	TRBV13	CASSWGLAGETQYF	TGTGCCAGCAGCTGGGGACTAGCAGGGGAGACCCAGTACTTC
TRBJ1-4	-	TRBD1	TRBV6-5	CASSYSGTVDEKLFF	TGTGCCAGCAGTTACTCTGGGACAGTTGACGAAAAACTGTTTTTT
TRBJ2-7	-	TRBD2	TRBV7-6	CASSLGTSGTYEQYF	TGTGCCAGCAGCTTAGGGACTAGCGGAACCTACGAGCAGTACTTC
TRBJ1-4	-	-	TRBV13	CASSPIGFNEKLFF	TGTGCCAGCAGCCCTATCGGGTTCAATGAAAAACTGTTTTTT
TRBJ2-3	-	TRBD1	TRBV2	CASGRTGRESTDTQYF	TGTGCCAGCGGCCGGACAGGGAGAGAAAGCACAGATACGCAGTATTTT
TRBJ2-1	-	-	TRBV7-3	CASSFSSAWEFF	TGTGCCAGCAGCTTTTCTAGCGCCTGGGAGTTCTTC
TRBJ2-7	-	TRBD2	TRBV7-2	CASSLGLAGYEQYF	TGTGCCAGCAGCTTAGGTCTAGCGGGCTACGAGCAGTACTTC
TRBJ2-7	-	-	TRBV7-2	CASSLDRALAYEQYF	TGTGCCAGCAGCTTAGACAGGGCGCTGGCCTACGAGCAGTACTTC
TRBJ1-2	-	TRBD1	TRBV4-1	CASSQDGQGWYGYTF	TGCGCCAGCAGCCAAGATGGACAGGGGTGGTATGGCTACACCTTC
TRBJ2-2	-	-	TRBV5-1	CASSLDGTSNTGELFF	TGCGCCAGCAGCTTGGATGGGACATCGAACACCGGGGAGCTGTTTTTT
TRBJ2-7	-	-	TRBV5-6	CASSFVGQGGSQYF	TGTGCCAGCAGCTTTGTTGGGCAGGGAGGTTCGCAGTACTTC
TRBJ1-5	-	-	TRBV14	CASSQEVAGPQHF	TGTGCCAGCAGCCAAGAGGTGGCAGGGCCCCAGCATTTT
TRBJ2-5	-	TRBD1	TRBV7-8	CASSLPGQGFETQYF	TGTGCCAGCAGCCTCCCCGGACAGGGGTTCGAGACCCAGTACTTC
TRBJ2-2	-	TRBD1	TRBV2	CASGTVDTGELFF	TGTGCCAGCGGGACAGTCGACACCGGGGAGCTGTTTTTT
TRBJ2-2	-	-	TRBV11-1	CASSRDRNTGELFF	TGTGCCAGCAGCCGAGACAGAAACACCGGGGAGCTGTTTTTT
TRBJ1-3	-	-	TRBV30	CAWTPGSGNTIYF	TGTGCCTGGACACCAGGCTCTGGAAACACCATATATTTT
TRBJ2-1	-	-	TRBV11-2	CASSLGLTGNEQFF	TGTGCCAGCAGCTTAGGCTTAACCGGTAATGAGCAGTTCTTC
TRBJ2-1	-	TRBD2	TRBV7-6	CASSLAFKRGGNEQFF	TGTGCCAGCAGCTTAGCGTTCAAGCGGGGGGGCAATGAGCAGTTCTTC
TRBJ2-3	once	TRBD1	TRBV5-5	CASSSGTGTDTQYF	TGTGCCAGCAGTTCCGGGACAGGGACAGATACGCAGTATTTT
TRBJ2-7	-	-	TRBV2	CASKRGTGGFYEQYF	TGTGCCAGCAAGCGGGGCACAGGGGGTTTCTACGAGCAGTACTTC
TRBJ2-3	-	-	TRBV9	CASSGGGVGDTQYF	TGTGCCAGCAGTGGGGGGGGCGTTGGAGATACGCAGTATTTT